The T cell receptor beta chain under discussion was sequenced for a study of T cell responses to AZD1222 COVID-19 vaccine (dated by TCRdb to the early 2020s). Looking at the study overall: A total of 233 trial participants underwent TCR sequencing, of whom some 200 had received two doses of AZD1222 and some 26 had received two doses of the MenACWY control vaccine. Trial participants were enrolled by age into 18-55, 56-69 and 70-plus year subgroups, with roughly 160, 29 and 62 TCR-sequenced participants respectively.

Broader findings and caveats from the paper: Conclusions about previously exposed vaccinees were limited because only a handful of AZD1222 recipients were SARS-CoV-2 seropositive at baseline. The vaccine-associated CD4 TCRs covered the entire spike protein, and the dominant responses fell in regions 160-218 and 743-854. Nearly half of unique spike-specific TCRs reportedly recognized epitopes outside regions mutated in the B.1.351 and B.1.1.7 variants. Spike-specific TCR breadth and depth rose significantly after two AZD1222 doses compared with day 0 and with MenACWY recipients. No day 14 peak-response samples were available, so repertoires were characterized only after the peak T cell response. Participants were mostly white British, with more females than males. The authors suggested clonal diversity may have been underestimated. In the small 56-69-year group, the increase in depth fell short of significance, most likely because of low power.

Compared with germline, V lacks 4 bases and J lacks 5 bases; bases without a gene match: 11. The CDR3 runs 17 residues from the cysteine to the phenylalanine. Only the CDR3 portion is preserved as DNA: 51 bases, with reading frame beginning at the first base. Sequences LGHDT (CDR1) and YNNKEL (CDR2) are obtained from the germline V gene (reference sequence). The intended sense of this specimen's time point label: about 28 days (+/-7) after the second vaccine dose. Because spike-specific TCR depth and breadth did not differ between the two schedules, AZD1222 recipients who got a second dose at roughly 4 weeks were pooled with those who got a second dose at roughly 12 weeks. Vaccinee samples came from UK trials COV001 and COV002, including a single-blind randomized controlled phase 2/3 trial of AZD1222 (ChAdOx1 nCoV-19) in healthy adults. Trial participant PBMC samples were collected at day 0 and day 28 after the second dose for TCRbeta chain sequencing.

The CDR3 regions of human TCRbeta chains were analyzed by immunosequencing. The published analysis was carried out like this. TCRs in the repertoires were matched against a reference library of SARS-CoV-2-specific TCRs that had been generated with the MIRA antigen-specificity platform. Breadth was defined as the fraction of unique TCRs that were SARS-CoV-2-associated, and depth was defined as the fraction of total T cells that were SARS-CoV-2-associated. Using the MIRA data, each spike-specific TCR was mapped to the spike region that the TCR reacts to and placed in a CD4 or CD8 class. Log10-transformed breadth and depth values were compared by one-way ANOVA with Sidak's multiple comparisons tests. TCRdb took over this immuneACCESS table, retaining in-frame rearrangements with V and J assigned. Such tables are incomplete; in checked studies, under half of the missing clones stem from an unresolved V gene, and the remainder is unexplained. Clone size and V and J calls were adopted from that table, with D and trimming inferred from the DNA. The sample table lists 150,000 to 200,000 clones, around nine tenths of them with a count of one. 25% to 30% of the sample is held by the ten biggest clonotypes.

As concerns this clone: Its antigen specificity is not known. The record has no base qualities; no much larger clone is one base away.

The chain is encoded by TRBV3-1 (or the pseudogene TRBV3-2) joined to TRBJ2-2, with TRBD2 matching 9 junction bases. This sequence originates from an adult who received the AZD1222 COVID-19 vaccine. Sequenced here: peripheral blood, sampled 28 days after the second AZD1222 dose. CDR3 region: CASSPWTSGRRTGELFF. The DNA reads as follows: TGTGCCAGCAGCCCCTGGACGAGCGGGAGGAGGACCGGGGAGCTGTTTTTT.